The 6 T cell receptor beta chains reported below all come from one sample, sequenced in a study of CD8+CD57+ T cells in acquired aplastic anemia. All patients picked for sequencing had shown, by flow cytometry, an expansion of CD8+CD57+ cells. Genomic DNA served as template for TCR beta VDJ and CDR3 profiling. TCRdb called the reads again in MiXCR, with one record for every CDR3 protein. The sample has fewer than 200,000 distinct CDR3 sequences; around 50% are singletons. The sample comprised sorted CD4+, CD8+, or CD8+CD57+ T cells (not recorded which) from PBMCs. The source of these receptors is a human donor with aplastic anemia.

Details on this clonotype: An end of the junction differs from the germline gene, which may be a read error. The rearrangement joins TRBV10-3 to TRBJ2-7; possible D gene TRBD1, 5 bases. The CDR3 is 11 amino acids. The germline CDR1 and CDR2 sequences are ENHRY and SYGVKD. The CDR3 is CATETAYVQYF. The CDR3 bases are TGTGCCACCGAGACAGCATACGTGCAGTACTTC.

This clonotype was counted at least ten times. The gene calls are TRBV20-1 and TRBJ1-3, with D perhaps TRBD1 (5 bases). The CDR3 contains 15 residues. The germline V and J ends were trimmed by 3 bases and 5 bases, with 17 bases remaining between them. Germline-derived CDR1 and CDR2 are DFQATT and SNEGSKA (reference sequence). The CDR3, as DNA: TGCAGTGCTAGTGGGGGGTTGAGTAGTAGAAACACCATATATTTT. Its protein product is CSASGGLSSRNTIYF.

The CDR3 protein is CASSMRMGLAGGGEQYF. CDR3 DNA sequence: TGTGCCAGTAGTATGCGCATGGGACTAGCGGGAGGAGGCGAGCAGTACTTC. The chain uses TRBV19 and TRBJ2-7; 15 bases line up with TRBD2. Germline trimming cut 3 bases from V and 6 bases from J; bases unmatched to any gene: 9. Germline CDR1 reads LNHDA; CDR2 reads SQIVND (reference sequence). The CDR3 contains 17 residues. The variable domain in full, completed from reference TRBV19 and TRBJ2-7, reads DGGITQSPKYLFRKEGQNVTLSCEQNLNHDAMYWYRQDPGQGLRLIYYSQIVNDFQKGDIAEGYSVSREKKESFPLTVTSAQKNPTAFYLCASSMRMGLAGGGEQYFGPGTRLTVT.

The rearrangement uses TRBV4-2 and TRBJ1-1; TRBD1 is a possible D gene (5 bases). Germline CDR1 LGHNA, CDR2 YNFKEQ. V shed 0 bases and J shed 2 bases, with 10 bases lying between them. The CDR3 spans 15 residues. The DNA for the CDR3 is TGTGCCAGCAGCCAAGAGGCGGGGACTAACACTGAAGCTTTCTTT. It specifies CASSQEAGTNTEAFF.

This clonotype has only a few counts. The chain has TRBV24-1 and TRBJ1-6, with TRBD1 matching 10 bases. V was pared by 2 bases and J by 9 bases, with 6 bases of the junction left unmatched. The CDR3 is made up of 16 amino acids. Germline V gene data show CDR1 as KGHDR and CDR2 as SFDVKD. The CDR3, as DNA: TGTGCCACCAGTGATTCCGGGACAGGGGCAGGTTCACCCCTCCACTTT. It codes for CATSDSGTGAGSPLHF.

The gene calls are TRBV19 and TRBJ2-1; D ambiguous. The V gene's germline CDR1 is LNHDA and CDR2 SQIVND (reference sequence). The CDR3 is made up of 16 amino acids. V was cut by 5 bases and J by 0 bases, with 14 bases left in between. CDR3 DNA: TGTGCCAGTAGTGCGAACTCAAGGTCCTCCTACAATGAGCAGTTCTTC. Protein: CASSANSRSSYNEQFF.